The entry that follows covers one T cell receptor (beta chain) sequence. CDR3 length equals 11 residues. Trimming removed 5 bases from V and 5 bases from J, with 6 bases in between. Germline V gives CDR1 MDHEN, CDR2 SYDVKM. The record originates from a study of blood T cell repertoires in COVID-19. Study overall: Material from acute and convalescent COVID-19 was sourced from the United States, Italy and Spain. Sources were T cells, B-cell-depleted T cells, or PBMCs; the material itself was cDNA or gDNA.

Seattle researchers signed up patients amid active infection and tracked them longitudinally. Source study methods: Nucleated cell number was recorded as an estimate derived from reference gene primer amplification. Assay: immunoSEQ multiplex PCR; the TCRdb copy retains only in-frame clones and omits some. V, J and clone size are those of that table, while D and trimming were read from the DNA. The table includes about 68,000 clones, 75% to 90% detected once. Sample: peripheral blood. The rearrangement links TRBV28 to TRBJ2-5, with a weak D call TRBD1 (5 bases). This sequence was found in a man older than 75 with COVID-19, enrolled during active disease. The DNA for the CDR3 is TGTGCCAGCAGTCCAGGGGAGACCCAGTACTTC. It encodes CASSPGETQYF.